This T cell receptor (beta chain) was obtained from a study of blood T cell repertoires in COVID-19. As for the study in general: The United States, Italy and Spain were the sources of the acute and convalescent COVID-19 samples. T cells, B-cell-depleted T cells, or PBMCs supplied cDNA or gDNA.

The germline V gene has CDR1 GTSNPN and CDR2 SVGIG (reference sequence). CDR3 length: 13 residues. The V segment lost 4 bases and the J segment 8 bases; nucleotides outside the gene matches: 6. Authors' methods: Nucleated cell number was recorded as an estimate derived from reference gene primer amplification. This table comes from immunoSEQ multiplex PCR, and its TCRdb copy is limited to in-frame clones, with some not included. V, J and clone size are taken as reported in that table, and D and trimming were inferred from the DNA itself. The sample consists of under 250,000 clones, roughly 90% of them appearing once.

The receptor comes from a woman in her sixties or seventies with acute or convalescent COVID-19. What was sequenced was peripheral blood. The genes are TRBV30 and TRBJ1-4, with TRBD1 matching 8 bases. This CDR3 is CAWTGQGWEKLFF. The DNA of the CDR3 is TGTGCCTGGACCGGACAGGGTTGGGAAAAACTGTTTTTT.